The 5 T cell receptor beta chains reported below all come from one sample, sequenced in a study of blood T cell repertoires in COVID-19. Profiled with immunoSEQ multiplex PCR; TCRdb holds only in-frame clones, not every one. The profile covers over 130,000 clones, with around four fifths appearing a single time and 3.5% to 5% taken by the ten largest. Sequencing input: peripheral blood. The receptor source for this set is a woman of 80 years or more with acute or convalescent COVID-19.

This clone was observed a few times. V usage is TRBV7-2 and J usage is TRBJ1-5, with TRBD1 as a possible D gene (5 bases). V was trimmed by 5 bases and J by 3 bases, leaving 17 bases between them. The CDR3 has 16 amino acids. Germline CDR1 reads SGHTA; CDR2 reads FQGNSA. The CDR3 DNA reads TGTGCCAGCAGCATACTATCGACAGAGCACAATCAGCCCCAGCATTTT. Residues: CASSILSTEHNQPQHF. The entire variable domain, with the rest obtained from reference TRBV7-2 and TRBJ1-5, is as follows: GAGVSQSPSNKVTEKGKDVELRCDPISGHTALYWYRQSLGQGLEFLIYFQGNSAPDKSGLPSDRFSAERTGGSVSTLTIQRTQQEDSAVYLCASSILSTEHNQPQHFGDGTRLSIL.

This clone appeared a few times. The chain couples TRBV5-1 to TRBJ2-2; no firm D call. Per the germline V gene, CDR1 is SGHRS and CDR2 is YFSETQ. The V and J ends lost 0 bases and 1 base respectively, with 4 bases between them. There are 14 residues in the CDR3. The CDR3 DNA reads TGCGCCAGCAGCTTGGCCTTGAACACCGGGGAGCTGTTTTTT. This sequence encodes CASSLALNTGELFF.

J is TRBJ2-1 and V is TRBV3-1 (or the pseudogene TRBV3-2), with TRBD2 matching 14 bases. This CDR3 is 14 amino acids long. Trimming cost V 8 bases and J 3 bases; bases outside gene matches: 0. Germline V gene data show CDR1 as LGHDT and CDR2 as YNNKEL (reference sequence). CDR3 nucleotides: TGTGCCAGCGGGACTAGCGGGAGCTACAATGAGCAGTTCTTC. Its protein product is CASGTSGSYNEQFF.

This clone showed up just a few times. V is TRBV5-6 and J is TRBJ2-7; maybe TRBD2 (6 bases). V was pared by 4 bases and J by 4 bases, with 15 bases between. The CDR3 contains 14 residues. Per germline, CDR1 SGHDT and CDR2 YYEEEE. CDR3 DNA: TGTGCCAGCAGCCCGGTGGGTAGCGGATACGAGCAGTACTTC. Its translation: CASSPVGSGYEQYF.

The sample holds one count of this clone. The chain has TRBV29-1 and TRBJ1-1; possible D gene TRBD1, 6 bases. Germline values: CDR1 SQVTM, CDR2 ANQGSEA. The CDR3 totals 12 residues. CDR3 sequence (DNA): TGCAGTGGGGGGGCCATGAACACTGAAGCTTTCTTT. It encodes CSGGAMNTEAFF.